The present T cell receptor beta chain was sequenced within a study of T cells in Graves' hyperthyroidism and ophthalmopathy. Points from the study as a whole: Most thyroid clonotypes with frequency above 0.001 were detected in blood.

With V trimmed by 5 bases and J by 5 bases, 10 bases remained unmatched. The CDR3 spans 15 residues. Researchers amplified the TCR beta CDR3 regions from RNA transcripts. The HTBI set primed first-round TCR CDR3 RT-PCR. Using its own MiXCR run on the multiplex PCR reads, TCRdb lists one record per CDR3 protein. The data contain 550,000 to 700,000 distinct CDR3 sequences, about 14% of them singletons. A note on this clonotype: Antigen unknown.

Uncontrolled infection, other autoimmune disease, pregnancy or lactation led to exclusion. On the basis of clinical symptoms, serum thyroxine and TRAb, thyroid ultrasound and orbital computed tomography, diagnoses were made. Each 10 ml fresh peripheral blood draw supplied the PBMCs. The chain recombines TRBV12-3 or TRBV12-4 with TRBJ2-5; 8 nucleotides agree with TRBD1. The origin of this receptor is a middle-aged woman with Graves' ophthalmopathy. Sample: blood. The CDR3 loop reads CASSHTGGGPETQYF. The CDR3 nucleotides are TGTGCCAGCAGTCACACAGGGGGAGGTCCGGAGACCCAGTACTTC.